This section outlines one T cell receptor (beta chain) sequence together with its context. This clonotype has at least ten counts. What this receptor recognizes is not known. Within one base of it there is no much larger clone, and no base qualities were kept. This sample was included in a study of T-cell reconstitution after alpha-beta-depleted transplantation in children (dated by TCRdb to between 2015 and 2016). Study-level background: Using TCR repertoire profiling, the study followed T-cell immune reconstitution in a quantitative way in children after TCRalphabeta/CD19-depleted allogeneic hematopoietic cell transplantation.

In light of the paper, this sample's treatment or condition label describes: allogeneic hematopoietic cell transplantation with graft depleted of TCRalphabeta T cells and CD19 B cells. Transplant recipients were children who received TCRalphabeta/CD19-depleted allogeneic hematopoietic cell grafts. The CDR3 measures 11 amino acids from cysteine to phenylalanine. CDR3 DNA is the only sequence kept; it has 33 bases, read in frame from the first base. V is reduced by 0 bases and J by 13 bases, leaving a spacing of 10 bases between them. CDR1 and CDR2, looked up from the germline V gene, are SQVTM and ANQGSEA. General findings and caveats noted by the study authors: The apparently early alphabetaT-cell count recovery about two months after transplant was reportedly dependent on only several hundred rapidly expanded clones derived from non-depleted graft cells. Over the following months the frequencies of hyperexpanded clones went down, and after one year T-cell counts and TCRbeta diversity were mostly credited to newly produced T cells. In some patients, the high TCRbeta diversity seen at day 60 was put down to recipient T cells and intrathymic progenitors that had survived conditioning.

To prepare the library, PCR was applied. Sequencing used an Illumina HiSeq 2500. To normalize quantification of the TCRbeta repertoire, the TCR libraries were built with molecular barcoding that relied on unique molecular identifiers. TCRdb cleaned the public reads at Q25 with fastp, built clones with MiXCR and kept in-frame beta chains. Every CDR3 protein is listed once, alongside the most common genes and DNA of its rows. This sample is represented by under 850,000 distinct CDR3 sequences; about an eighth of them were singletons. Of the sample, around 0.76% falls within the top ten clones. Recombination linked TRBV29-1 to TRBJ2-1; the D gene cannot be named for sure. This clonotype was sampled from a girl aged 2 to 9 with congenital amegakaryocytic thrombocytopenia, due to receive a stem cell transplant. The sequenced sample was PBMCs, obtained before TCRalphabeta/CD19-depleted stem cell transplant. The CDR3 protein is CSVEDRRVQFF. In nucleotide form, the sequence is TGCAGCGTTGAAGATCGGCGAGTACAGTTCTTC.